Included here is one TCR beta chain sequence, with context. The assay was immunoSEQ multiplex PCR, and TCRdb's table has in-frame clones only and misses some. This table has more than 150,000 clones, 94% appearing once. The sample belongs to a study of T cell responses to AZD1222 COVID-19 vaccine. The CDR3 has 15 residues. CDR1 and CDR2 (germline): MNHEY, SVGAGI. Trimming took off 6 bases at V and 6 bases at J, with 20 bases between the two ends. Sequenced here: peripheral blood, sampled on day 0 of AZD1222 vaccination. The TCR sequence derives from an adult in good health. The chain couples TRBV6-5 to TRBJ1-2; TRBD1 might be the D (6 bases). This CDR3 reads CASRTLTAGANGYTF. The CDR3, as DNA: TGTGCCAGCAGAACCCTAACTGCAGGGGCTAATGGCTACACCTTC.